Below are 8 T cell receptor beta chains sequenced from a single sample in a study of blood T cell repertoires in COVID-19. Measured with immunoSEQ multiplex PCR; TCRdb has only the in-frame clones, and not every one. The repertoire holds over 55,000 clones, with around 85% as singletons. The sample taken for sequencing was peripheral blood. The receptor set was obtained from a woman older than 75 with acute or convalescent COVID-19.

This chain links TRBV7-8 with TRBJ1-5; the match to TRBD1 covers 9 bases. Germline V gene data show CDR1 as SGHVS and CDR2 as FQNEAQ. Trimming took 1 base from V and 6 from J; bases not matched to a gene: 7. The length of the CDR3 is 16 residues. The CDR3 DNA follows: TGTGCCAGCAGCTTAGGACGGGGACAGGGAGGTCAGCCCCAGCATTTT. This translates into CASSLGRGQGGQPQHF.

This chain links TRBV5-1 with TRBJ2-1; D is perhaps TRBD1 (6 bases). The CDR3 spans 15 residues. CDR1 and CDR2 from the germline V gene are SGHRS and YFSETQ. V was cut by 0 bases and J by 2 bases, with 9 bases left in between. The CDR3 loop reads CASSLGGGAYNEQFF. CDR3 nucleotide sequence: TGCGCCAGCAGCTTGGGAGGGGGAGCCTACAATGAGCAGTTCTTC. Looking up the rest from reference TRBV5-1 and TRBJ2-1 gives the full variable domain: KAGVTQTPRYLIKTRGQQVTLSCSPISGHRSVSWYQQTPGQGLQFLFEYFSETQRNKGNFPGRFSGRQFSNSRSEMNVSTLELGDSALYLCASSLGGGAYNEQFFGPGTRLTVL.

The chain joins TRBV19 to TRBJ2-7; D unresolved. CDR3 length equals 15 residues. From germline, CDR1 is LNHDA and CDR2 SQIVND (reference sequence). Trimming shortened V by 2 bases and J by 12 bases, and 23 bases separated the two germline ends. CDR3: CASSILSTGGGELYF. In DNA, the CDR3 is TGTGCCAGTAGTATACTGTCGACGGGTGGCGGCGAGTTGTACTTC.

The chain is built from TRBV29-1 and TRBJ2-6; TRBD2 is a possible D gene (5 bases). Per germline, CDR1 SQVTM and CDR2 ANQGSEA. The V end lost 1 base, the J end lost 2 bases, and 18 bases lay between the germline ends. The CDR3 contains 18 residues. CDR3 in amino acids: CSVEGGGFTGTGANVLTF. The CDR3 DNA reads TGCAGCGTTGAAGGGGGTGGGTTTACGGGAACTGGGGCCAACGTCCTGACTTTC.

The chain links TRBV18 to TRBJ1-3; a weak D match, TRBD1 (5 bases). V gave up 2 bases and J gave up 8 bases, with 13 bases separating them. Germline V gene sequence: CDR1 KGHSH, CDR2 LQKENI. This CDR3 spans 14 amino acids. CDR3 nucleotide sequence: TGTGCCAGCTCACCAGGGGCCCTGCAAGACACCATATATTTT. The encoded protein is CASSPGALQDTIYF.

This rearrangement joins TRBV5-1 to TRBJ2-2; perhaps TRBD1 as D (6 bases). Trimming left V 7 bases short and J 4 bases short, with 17 bases between. The CDR3 consists of 15 residues. CDR1 and CDR2 from the germline V gene are SGHRS and YFSETQ. The CDR3 DNA reads as TGCGCCAGCGGATCTTTCCAGGGGAGCACCGGGGAGCTGTTTTTT. The encoded protein is CASGSFQGSTGELFF.

This clone was counted only a few times. The chain links TRBV4-1 to TRBJ2-7; 13 bases map to TRBD2. The germline CDR1 and CDR2 sequences are MGHRA and YSYEKL. The CDR3 is made up of 17 amino acids. V lost 4 bases, J lost 4 bases, and 10 bases stayed unmatched. The CDR3 nucleotides read TGCGCCAGCAGCCCGGGACTAGCGGGGCCGCGTCGGTACGAGCAGTACTTC. Its protein product is CASSPGLAGPRRYEQYF.

The V call is TRBV5-1, the J call TRBJ2-7; perhaps TRBD2 as D (5 bases). Germline V CDR1 and CDR2: SGHRS, YFSETQ. The CDR3 covers 14 residues. V was trimmed by 4 bases and J by 3 bases, leaving 14 bases between them. CDR3 DNA: TGCGCCAGCAGCGTAACTTCGGCGGGCTACGAGCAGTACTTC. This encodes CASSVTSAGYEQYF.